Described below is a single T cell receptor beta chain sequence and its context. This specimen comes from a study of blood T cells in healthy people across ages. Using a J-beta primer mix together with a sample-barcoded 5' primer, a second PCR was run for about 7 to 12 cycles. Each cDNA molecule was tagged by a template-switch adaptor with 12 random nucleotides. One entry per CDR3 protein, called by TCRdb with MiXCR from the 5' RACE reads. The data hold over 1,500,000 distinct CDR3 sequences, with roughly two fifths observed a single time. The receptor was isolated from a human donor in good health. The sequenced sample consisted of blood.

CDR3 sequence reads: CASRYGGQIDYEQYF. The CDR3 DNA sequence: TGTGCCAGCAGATACGGGGGGCAAATAGACTACGAGCAGTACTTC. The chain has TRBV6-2 or TRBV6-3 and TRBJ2-7; possible D gene TRBD2, 7 bases. Germline V CDR1 and CDR2: MNHEY, SVGEGT. This CDR3 has 15 residues. Trimming shortened V by 6 bases and J by 3 bases, and 18 bases separated the two germline ends.